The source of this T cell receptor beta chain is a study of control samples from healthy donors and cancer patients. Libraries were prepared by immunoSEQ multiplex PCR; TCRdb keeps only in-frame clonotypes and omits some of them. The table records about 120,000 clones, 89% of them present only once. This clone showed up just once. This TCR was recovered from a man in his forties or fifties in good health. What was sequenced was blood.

The CDR3 region is CASSFQVNTEAFF. CDR3 nucleotides: TGTGCCAGCAGCTTCCAGGTGAACACTGAAGCTTTCTTT. The gene calls are TRBV11-3 and TRBJ1-1, with no clear D. The V end was cut by 3 bases, the J end by 0 bases, with 5 bases between. Germline CDR1 reads SGHNT; CDR2 reads YENEEA. This CDR3 comprises 13 residues.